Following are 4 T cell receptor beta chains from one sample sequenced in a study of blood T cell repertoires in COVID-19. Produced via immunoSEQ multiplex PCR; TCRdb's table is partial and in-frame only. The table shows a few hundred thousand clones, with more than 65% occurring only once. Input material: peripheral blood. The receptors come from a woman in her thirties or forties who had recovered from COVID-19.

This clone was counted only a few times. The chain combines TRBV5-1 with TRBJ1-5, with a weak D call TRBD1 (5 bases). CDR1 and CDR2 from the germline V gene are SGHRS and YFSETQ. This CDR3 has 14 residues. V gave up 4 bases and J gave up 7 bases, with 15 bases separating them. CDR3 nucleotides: TGCGCCAGCAGCGTGTCAGGGCTGGGCCAGCCCCAGCATTTT. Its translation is CASSVSGLGQPQHF.

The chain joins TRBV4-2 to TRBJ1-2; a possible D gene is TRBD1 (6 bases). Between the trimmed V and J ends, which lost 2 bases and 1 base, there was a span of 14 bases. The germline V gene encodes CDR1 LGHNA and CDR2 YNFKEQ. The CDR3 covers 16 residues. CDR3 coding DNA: TGTGCCAGCAGCCAAAACCCCAGGGGAAGTAACTATGGCTACACCTTC. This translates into CASSQNPRGSNYGYTF.

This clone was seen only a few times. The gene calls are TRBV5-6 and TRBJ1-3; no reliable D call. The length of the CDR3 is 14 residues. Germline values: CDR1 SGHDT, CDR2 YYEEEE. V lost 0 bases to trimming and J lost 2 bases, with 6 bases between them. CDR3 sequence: CASSLAGTGNTIYF. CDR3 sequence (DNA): TGTGCCAGCAGCTTGGCAGGAACTGGAAACACCATATATTTT.

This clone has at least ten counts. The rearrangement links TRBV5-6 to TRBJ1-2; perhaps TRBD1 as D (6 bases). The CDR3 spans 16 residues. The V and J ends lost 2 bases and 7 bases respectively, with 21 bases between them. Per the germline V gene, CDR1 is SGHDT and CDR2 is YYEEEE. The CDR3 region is CASSFSRRTGSGGYTF. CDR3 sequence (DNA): TGTGCCAGCAGCTTTAGTAGACGAACAGGGAGCGGTGGCTACACCTTC.